The entry that follows covers one TCR beta chain sequence. The CDR3 regions of TCR beta were amplified from RNA transcripts. With the HTBI primer set, the TCR CDR3 went through a first round of RT-PCR. Via MiXCR, TCRdb re-called the multiplex PCR reads, giving one row per CDR3 protein. The data show hundreds of thousands of distinct CDR3 sequences, just under 45% seen once. The sample originates from a study of T cells in Graves' hyperthyroidism and ophthalmopathy. The receptor's source is an adult man with Graves' disease, either hyperthyroidism or ophthalmopathy (not recorded which). The sample was peripheral blood or thyroid tissue (not recorded which).

The CDR3 DNA reads TGCGCCAGCAGCTTGGGTGTGGGCGGGAGTTTGTCCTACGAGCAGTACTTC. Translation gives CASSLGVGGSLSYEQYF. The chain has TRBV5-1 and TRBJ2-7; TRBD2 agrees at 7 bases. The J segment lost 1 base and the V segment lost 0 bases, leaving 10 bases of the junction unmatched. The CDR3 is made up of 17 amino acids. Per germline, CDR1 SGHRS and CDR2 YFSETQ.